The 14 T cell receptor beta chains reported below all come from one sample, sequenced in a study of CD8+ T cells in alopecia areata. Investigators isolated RNA and reverse transcribed it into cDNA to act as the sequencing template. Sequencing was performed with immunoSEQ multiplex PCR; in TCRdb, only in-frame clones are kept and a portion is missing. The sample has about 120,000 clones, roughly 50% seen once. The sample comprised NKG2D-low CD8+ T cells sorted from blood. These receptors came from a human donor with alopecia areata.

This clone has more than one count but fewer than ten. This sequence joins TRBV28 and TRBJ2-6; 7 bases fit TRBD1. CDR3 length equals 16 residues. CDR1 and CDR2 (germline): MDHEN, SYDVKM. V dropped 5 bases and J dropped 0; count of bases not matched to a gene: 4. The CDR3 DNA reads as TGTGCCAGCAGTAGGGGACAGCCCTCTGGGGCCAACGTCCTGACTTTC. Encoded protein: CASSRGQPSGANVLTF.

This clone occurred a few times. The chain recombines TRBV28 with TRBJ2-3; TRBD2 matches 9 bases. The CDR3 loop spans 14 amino acids. CDR1 is MDHEN and CDR2 is SYDVKM in the germline V gene. V was clipped by 6 bases and J by 6 bases; unmatched bases: 7. Here the CDR3 DNA reads TGTGCCAGCAGGGGCGGGGGGGCCCTCGATACGCAGTATTTT. Translating gives CASRGGGALDTQYF.

This clone was observed a handful of times. V usage is TRBV29-1 and J usage is TRBJ2-1; TRBD2 matches 8 bases. The CDR3 extends over 15 amino acids. Germline CDR1 is SQVTM and CDR2 is ANQGSEA. With 3 bases clipped from V and 2 bases from J, the junction kept 6 bases outside the gene matches. CDR3 sequence: CSVEGGRTTYNEQFF. The CDR3, as DNA: TGCAGCGTTGAGGGCGGGAGGACGACCTACAATGAGCAGTTCTTC.

The rearrangement joins TRBV29-1 to TRBJ1-2, with D perhaps TRBD1 (6 bases). There are 12 residues in the CDR3. Per the germline V gene, CDR1 is SQVTM and CDR2 is ANQGSEA. Trimming cost V 3 bases and J 7 bases, with 12 bases left between them. CDR3 residues: CSVDPGAGGYTF. As DNA, the CDR3 is TGCAGCGTTGACCCAGGGGCCGGTGGCTACACCTTC.

The chain joins TRBV5-6 to TRBJ2-5; D gene unclear. From germline, CDR1 is SGHDT and CDR2 YYEEEE. V lost 4 bases and J 3 bases, leaving 10 bases between the germline ends. The CDR3 runs to 13 residues. The CDR3 sequence: CASSPPAEETQYF. Here the CDR3 DNA reads TGTGCCAGCAGCCCCCCGGCCGAAGAGACCCAGTACTTC.

This clone was counted only a few times. The V and J genes are TRBV30 and TRBJ2-2; TRBD1 aligns across 7 bases. CDR3 length equals 15 residues. The J segment lost 2 bases and the V segment lost 2 bases, leaving 5 bases of the junction unmatched. CDR1 GTSNPN and CDR2 SVGIG come from the germline V gene (reference sequence). In DNA form, the CDR3 reads TGTGCCTGGAGTCCAGGGGGACCTAACACCGGGGAGCTGTTTTTT. It encodes CAWSPGGPNTGELFF.

The V call is TRBV29-1, the J call TRBJ2-1; D gene ambiguous. The V and J ends lost 8 bases and 5 bases respectively, with 13 bases between them. This CDR3 has 12 residues. Germline V gene lookup returns CDR1 SQVTM and CDR2 ANQGSEA. CDR3 sequence (DNA): TGCAGCCCTCTCGGGCGCCACAATGAGCAGTTCTTC. Encoded protein: CSPLGRHNEQFF.

The chain joins TRBV13 to TRBJ2-1; D is ambiguous. This CDR3 is built from 13 residues. V was clipped by 5 bases and J by 8 bases, with 13 bases between them. Germline assignment: CDR1 PRHDT and CDR2 FYEKMQ (reference sequence). Written as DNA, the CDR3 is TGTGCCAGCAGCCCACCCCTAATGGATGAGCAGTTCTTC. Protein: CASSPPLMDEQFF.

The chain joins TRBV30 to TRBJ2-3; D is unclear. This CDR3 is 11 amino acids long. Germline V gene sequence: CDR1 GTSNPN, CDR2 SVGIG (reference sequence). V was cut by 8 bases and J by 3 bases, with 9 bases left in between. Written as DNA, the CDR3 is TGTGCCGGTAGCCATACAGATACGCAGTATTTT. Translating it yields CAGSHTDTQYF.

This clone appeared a few times. The J gene is TRBJ2-5, the V gene TRBV12-5; no reliable D call. The CDR3 loop spans 15 amino acids. Trimming shortened V by 2 bases and J by 5 bases, and 15 bases separated the two germline ends. Germline-derived CDR1 and CDR2 are LGHNT and FRNRAP. CDR3: CASGLPPDPPETQYF. CDR3 in DNA: TGTGCTAGTGGTTTGCCACCGGACCCCCCCGAGACCCAGTACTTC.

This rearrangement joins TRBV6-6 to TRBJ2-5; D might be TRBD1 (5 bases). The CDR3 loop spans 14 amino acids. The germline V and J ends were trimmed by 5 bases and 2 bases, with 12 bases remaining between them. The germline V gene has CDR1 MNHNY and CDR2 SVGAGI (reference sequence). This CDR3 reads CASSQQESQETQYF. Written as DNA, the CDR3 is TGTGCCAGCAGTCAACAGGAGTCGCAAGAGACCCAGTACTTC.

V gene TRBV7-9 combines with J gene TRBJ1-6; no clear D. Germline V gene sequence: CDR1 SEHNR, CDR2 FQNEAQ (reference sequence). Trimming took off 5 bases at V and 4 bases at J, with 12 bases between the two ends. CDR3 length: 15 amino acids. Here the CDR3 DNA reads TGTGCCAGCAGCAGAACAGTGGAGTATAATTCACCCCTCCACTTT. Translation gives CASSRTVEYNSPLHF.

The rearrangement joins TRBV2 to TRBJ1-2, with 8 bases matching TRBD1. The length of the CDR3 is 12 residues. Germline trimming cut 9 bases from V and 8 bases from J; bases unmatched to any gene: 8. Looked up from germline, CDR1 is SNHLY and CDR2 is FYNNEI. The CDR3 reads CARGNRGNGYTF. In DNA, the CDR3 is TGTGCCAGAGGAAACAGGGGGAACGGCTACACCTTC. Combining the CDR3 with reference TRBV2 and TRBJ1-2 gives the whole variable domain EPEVTQTPSHQVTQMGQEVILRCVPISNHLYFYWYRQILGQKVEFLVSFYNNEISEKSEIFDDQFSVERPDGSNFTLKIRSTKLEDSAMYFCARGNRGNGYTFGSGTRLTVV.

V is TRBV6-4 and J is TRBJ2-2; D is undetermined. V was pared by 2 bases and J by 6 bases, with 10 bases between. The V gene's germline CDR1 is MRHNA and CDR2 SNTAGT. The CDR3 has 14 residues. CDR3 DNA sequence: TGTGCCAGCAGTGACAGGGCTACGGCCGGGGAGCTGTTTTTT. Its protein product is CASSDRATAGELFF.